One sample yielded the 19 T cell receptor beta chains listed below, sequenced in a study of Ad26.COV2.S vaccination and SARS-CoV-2 variants. The treatment denotes: over 15 received Ad26.COV2.S at low or high dose, single or two shots; 5 received placebo; per-sample allocation not given. Samples were taken on day 63 after the first vaccine or placebo injection. Using immunoSEQ multiplex PCR, the repertoire was profiled, and TCRdb retains in-frame clones only, with some absent. Counted here are fewer than 400,000 clones, about nine tenths occurring once; the ten biggest clones make up more than 3%. This sample comprised peripheral blood, obtained in a trial of Ad26.COV2.S vaccine versus placebo. The receptors originated from a person between 18 and 65 years old who received the Ad26.COV2.S COVID-19 vaccine or a placebo.

This clone came up a few times. The V call is TRBV6-1, the J call TRBJ2-7, with D unresolved. V was clipped by 5 bases and J by 3 bases, with 11 bases between them. The CDR3 sequence is 13 residues long. Germline CDR1 is MNHNS and CDR2 is SASEGT. The CDR3 region has the DNA TGTGCCAGCAGTTCCGACCGGTACTACGAGCAGTACTTC. The encoded protein is CASSSDRYYEQYF.

This sequence joins TRBV29-1 and TRBJ1-1; TRBD1 is a possible D gene (5 bases). The germline CDR1 and CDR2 sequences are SQVTM and ANQGSEA. This CDR3 is built from 13 residues. With 7 bases removed from V and 0 bases from J, the gap between germline ends came to 12 bases. The CDR3 loop is CSAEGLLNTEAFF. The CDR3 DNA follows: TGCAGCGCCGAGGGGTTACTGAACACTGAAGCTTTCTTT.

This rearrangement joins TRBV7-9 to TRBJ1-2; D may be TRBD1 (5 bases). Trimming stripped 4 bases from V and 7 bases from J, with 16 bases between. This CDR3 is 14 amino acids long. CDR1 SEHNR and CDR2 FQNEAQ come from the germline V gene (reference sequence). The CDR3 DNA sequence: TGTGCCAGCAGCTCTGAAGGGGCGCGCTTTGGCTACACCTTC. This encodes CASSSEGARFGYTF.

This clone appeared a single time. This chain uses TRBV11-2 with TRBJ2-1, with a possible D match to TRBD2 (5 bases). V dropped 2 bases and J dropped 0 bases, with 11 bases sitting between them. This CDR3 region has 16 residues. The germline gives CDR1 SGHAT, CDR2 FQNNGV. CDR3 nucleotide sequence: TGTGCCAGCAGCTTAACCCTCGGGGTCTCCTACAATGAGCAGTTCTTC. It codes for CASSLTLGVSYNEQFF.

This clone was counted a single time. This chain connects TRBV11-2 to TRBJ1-4, with no clear D. V lost 2 bases, J lost 3 bases, and 10 bases lay in between. The CDR3 consists of 15 residues. Looked up from germline, CDR1 is SGHAT and CDR2 is FQNNGV. The CDR3 here is CASSLSGRSNEKLFF. The CDR3, as DNA: TGTGCCAGCAGCTTAAGCGGCAGATCTAATGAAAAACTGTTTTTT.

The CDR3 DNA reads TGTGCCAGCAGAACCCGGGACCGCCCCTACGAGCAGTACTTC. Translating it yields CASRTRDRPYEQYF. This chain connects TRBV27 to TRBJ2-7; D is perhaps TRBD1 or TRBD2 (5 bases each). The V gene's germline CDR1 is MNHEY and CDR2 SMNVEV (reference sequence). The CDR3 loop spans 14 amino acids. The V gene lost 6 bases and the J gene lost 2 bases, with 14 bases spanning the gap.

J is TRBJ2-7 and V is TRBV7-6; 10 bases map to TRBD2. CDR1 and CDR2 (germline): SGHVS, FNYEAQ. The CDR3 spans 16 residues. After removal of 3 bases from V and 5 bases from J, the junction contained 10 bases not matched to a gene. This chain's CDR3 is CASSLRALAGANEQYF. Here the CDR3 DNA reads TGTGCCAGCAGCTTGCGAGCTCTAGCGGGGGCCAACGAGCAGTACTTC.

This clone was detected once. The chain carries TRBV27 and TRBJ2-2; tentative D call: TRBD2 (5 bases). Trimming took 2 bases from V and 4 from J, leaving 17 bases between them. This CDR3 is 17 amino acids long. Per the germline V gene, CDR1 is MNHEY and CDR2 is SMNVEV (reference sequence). DNA of the CDR3: TGTGCCAGCAGTTTAACGTTACGGAGGCTGGCCACCGGGGAGCTGTTTTTT. It yields the protein CASSLTLRRLATGELFF.

The chain has TRBV4-3 and TRBJ2-1; a possible D gene is TRBD2 (7 bases). This CDR3 region has 15 residues. Between the trimmed V and J ends, which lost 4 bases and 8 bases, there was a span of 18 bases. CDR1 and CDR2 (germline): LGHNA, YSLEER. DNA of the CDR3: TGCGCCAGCAGCCGAGGAGGGCTAGGGGGGGATGAGCAGTTCTTC. This translates into CASSRGGLGGDEQFF.

J is TRBJ1-2 and V is TRBV7-2, with 11 nucleotides matching TRBD1. This CDR3 comprises 16 residues. V was clipped by 4 bases and J by 8 bases; unmatched bases: 12. Germline CDR1 SGHTA, CDR2 FQGNSA. CDR3 nucleotide sequence: TGTGCCAGCAGCTCACGCTACTCGGACAGGGGGCTCGGCTACACCTTC. Encoded protein: CASSSRYSDRGLGYTF.

The rearrangement joins TRBV6-6 to TRBJ1-6; D may be TRBD1 (5 bases). Germline values: CDR1 MNHNY, CDR2 SVGAGI (reference sequence). The CDR3 has 13 amino acids. The V end lost 7 bases, the J end lost 5 bases, and 9 bases lay between the germline ends. The CDR3 loop reads CASMRQNNSPLHF. In DNA, the CDR3 is TGTGCCAGCATGAGACAGAATAATTCACCCCTCCACTTT.

This chain uses TRBV7-9 with TRBJ1-1, with D unclear. Germline V gives CDR1 SEHNR, CDR2 FQNEAQ (reference sequence). The CDR3 is 13 amino acids. V was clipped by 5 bases and J by 1 base, with 8 bases between them. The CDR3: CASSVHSNTEAFF. CDR3 bases: TGTGCCAGCAGCGTCCACTCGAACACTGAAGCTTTCTTT.

The chain uses TRBV12-3 or TRBV12-4 and TRBJ1-1; TRBD1 is a possible D gene (6 bases). Trimming pared 4 bases from V and 8 bases from J, leaving 14 bases between. The CDR3 contains 13 residues. Here the CDR3 reads CASSYTGPGEAFF. For the CDR3, the DNA is TGTGCCAGCAGTTATACAGGGCCCGGGGAAGCTTTCTTT.

This chain links TRBV11-2 with TRBJ1-2, with a tentative D call TRBD1 (6 bases). Trimming cost V 5 bases and J 4 bases, with 20 bases left between them. The CDR3 contains 16 residues. CDR1 is SGHAT, CDR2 FQNNGV, per germline. In DNA, the CDR3 is TGTGCCAGCAGCCCCACCCAGGGGAGGATGACCTATGGCTACACCTTC. Translated: CASSPTQGRMTYGYTF.

The chain has TRBV18 and TRBJ1-4; 7 bases match TRBD1. V lost 6 bases, J lost 8 bases, and 6 bases stayed unmatched. Germline V gives CDR1 KGHSH, CDR2 LQKENI. This CDR3 has 13 amino acids. The CDR3 nucleotides read TGTGCCAGCTCCACAGGGGCAGGAGAAAAACTGTTTTTT. This translates into CASSTGAGEKLFF.

The CDR3 region has the DNA TGCGCCAGCAGCGGTGGAGTTGATAATTCACCCCTCCACTTT. Translating it yields CASSGGVDNSPLHF. This sequence joins TRBV5-1 and TRBJ1-6; D is ambiguous. The CDR3 totals 14 residues. Between the trimmed V and J ends, which lost 4 bases and 5 bases, there was a span of 10 bases. Germline V gene data show CDR1 as SGHRS and CDR2 as YFSETQ.

This rearrangement joins TRBV3-1 (or the pseudogene TRBV3-2) to TRBJ2-7, with 8 bases identical to TRBD1. J was trimmed by 9 bases and V by 2 bases; bases with no gene match: 12. This CDR3 spans 15 amino acids. CDR1 LGHDT and CDR2 YNNKEL come from the germline V gene (reference sequence). In DNA form, the CDR3 reads TGTGCCAGCAGCCAATCGGGCAGGGGGCCACTAGGGCAGTACTTC. This translates into CASSQSGRGPLGQYF.

The V and J genes are TRBV24-1 and TRBJ2-5; 8 bases agree with TRBD2. The germline V gene has CDR1 KGHDR and CDR2 SFDVKD. The V segment lost 9 bases and the J segment 2 bases; nucleotides outside the gene matches: 4. This CDR3 region has 13 residues. The CDR3: CATQRGPQETQYF. DNA for the CDR3: TGTGCCACCCAGCGGGGGCCGCAAGAGACCCAGTACTTC.

This clone has a single count. J is TRBJ2-3 and V is TRBV5-6; D call uncertain. The CDR3 sequence is 13 residues long. Germline values: CDR1 SGHDT, CDR2 YYEEEE. With 4 bases removed from V and 6 bases from J, the gap between germline ends came to 12 bases. The CDR3 loop reads CASSRPVDDTQYF. The CDR3 nucleotides are TGTGCCAGCAGCCGCCCAGTCGACGATACGCAGTATTTT.